The source of this T cell receptor (beta chain) is a study of blood T cell repertoires in COVID-19. In the authors' workflow: The authors estimated nucleated cell counts from reference gene primer amplification. TCRdb's copy holds only in-frame clones and misses some; the assay was immunoSEQ multiplex PCR. D and trimming were read from the DNA, whereas the V and J calls and clone size are those reported in that table. Here the sample spans fewer than 200,000 clones, 80% to 90% being singletons. This CDR3 spans 17 amino acids. Per the germline V gene, CDR1 is SNHLY and CDR2 is FYNNEI. Trimming removed 6 bases from V and 2 bases from J; junction bases left unmatched: 11.

Input material: peripheral blood. The genes are TRBV2 and TRBJ2-1; 9 nucleotides agree with TRBD2. The clonotype originates from a man younger than 30 who had recovered from COVID-19. The CDR3 DNA follows: TGTGCCAGCAGGGACAAGGTAGCGGGAGAACCCTACAATGAGCAGTTCTTC. Protein sequence: CASRDKVAGEPYNEQFF.